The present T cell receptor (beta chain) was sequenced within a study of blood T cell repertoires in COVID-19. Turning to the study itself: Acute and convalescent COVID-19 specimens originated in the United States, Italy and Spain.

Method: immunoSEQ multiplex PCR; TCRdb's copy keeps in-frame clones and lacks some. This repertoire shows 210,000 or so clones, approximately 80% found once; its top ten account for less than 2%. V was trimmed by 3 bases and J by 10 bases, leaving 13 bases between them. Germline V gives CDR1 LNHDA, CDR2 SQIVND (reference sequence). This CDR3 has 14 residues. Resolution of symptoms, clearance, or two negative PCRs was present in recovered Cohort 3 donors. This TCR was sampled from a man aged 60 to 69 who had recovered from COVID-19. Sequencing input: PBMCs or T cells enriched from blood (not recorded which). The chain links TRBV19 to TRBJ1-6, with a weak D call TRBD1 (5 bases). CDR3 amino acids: CASSMGGTKSPLHF. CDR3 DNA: TGTGCCAGTAGTATGGGGGGGACGAAGTCACCCCTCCACTTT.